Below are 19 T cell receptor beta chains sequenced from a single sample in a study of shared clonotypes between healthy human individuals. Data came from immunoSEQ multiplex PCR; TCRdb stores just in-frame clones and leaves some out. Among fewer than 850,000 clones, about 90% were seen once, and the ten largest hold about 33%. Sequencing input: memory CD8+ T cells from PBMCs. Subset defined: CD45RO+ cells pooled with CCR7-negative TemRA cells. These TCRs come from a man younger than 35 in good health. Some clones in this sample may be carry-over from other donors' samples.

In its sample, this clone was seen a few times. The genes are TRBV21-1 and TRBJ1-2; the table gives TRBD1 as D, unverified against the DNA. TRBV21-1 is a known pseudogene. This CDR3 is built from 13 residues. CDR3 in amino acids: CASSDRGNYGYTF. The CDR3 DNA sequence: TGTGCCAGCAGTGACAGGGGGAATTATGGCTACACCTTC.

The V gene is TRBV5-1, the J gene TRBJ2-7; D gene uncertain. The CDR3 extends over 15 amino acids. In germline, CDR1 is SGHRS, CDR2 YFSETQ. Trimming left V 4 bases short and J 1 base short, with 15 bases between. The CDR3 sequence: CASSEHVVRSYEQYF. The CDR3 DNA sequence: TGCGCCAGCAGCGAGCACGTTGTCCGGTCCTACGAGCAGTACTTC.

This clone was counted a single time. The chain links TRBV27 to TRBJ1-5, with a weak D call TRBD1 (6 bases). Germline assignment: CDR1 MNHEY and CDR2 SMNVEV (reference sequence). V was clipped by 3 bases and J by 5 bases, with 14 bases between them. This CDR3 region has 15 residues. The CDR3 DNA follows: TGTGCCAGCAGTTTTCTCGGGGGCGCGGATCAGCCCCAGCATTTT. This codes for CASSFLGGADQPQHF.

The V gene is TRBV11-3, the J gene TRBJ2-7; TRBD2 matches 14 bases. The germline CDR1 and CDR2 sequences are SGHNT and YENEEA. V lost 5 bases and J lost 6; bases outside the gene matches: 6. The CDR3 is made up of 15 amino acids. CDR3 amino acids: CASSTGTSGSCEQYF. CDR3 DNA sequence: TGTGCCAGCAGCACCGGGACTAGCGGGAGCTGCGAGCAGTACTTC.

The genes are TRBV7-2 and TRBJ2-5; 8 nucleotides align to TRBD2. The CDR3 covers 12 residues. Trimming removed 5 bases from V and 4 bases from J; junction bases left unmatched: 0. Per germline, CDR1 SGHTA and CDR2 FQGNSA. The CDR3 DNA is TGTGCCAGCAGCCGGGGGGGAGAGACCCAGTACTTC. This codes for CASSRGGETQYF. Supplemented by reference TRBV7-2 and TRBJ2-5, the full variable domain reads GAGVSQSPSNKVTEKGKDVELRCDPISGHTALYWYRQSLGQGLEFLIYFQGNSAPDKSGLPSDRFSAERTGGSVSTLTIQRTQQEDSAVYLCASSRGGETQYFGPGTRLLVL.

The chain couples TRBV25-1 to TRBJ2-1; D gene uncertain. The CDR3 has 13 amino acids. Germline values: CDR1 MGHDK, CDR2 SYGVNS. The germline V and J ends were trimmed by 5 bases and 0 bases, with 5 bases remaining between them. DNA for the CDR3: TGTGCCAGCAGTTTTAGCTCCTACAATGAGCAGTTCTTC. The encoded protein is CASSFSSYNEQFF. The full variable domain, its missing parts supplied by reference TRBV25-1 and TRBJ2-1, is EADIYQTPRYLVIGTGKKITLECSQTMGHDKMYWYQQDPGMELHLIHYSYGVNSTEKGDLSSESTVSRIRTEHFPLTLESARPSHTSQYLCASSFSSYNEQFFGPGTRLTVL.

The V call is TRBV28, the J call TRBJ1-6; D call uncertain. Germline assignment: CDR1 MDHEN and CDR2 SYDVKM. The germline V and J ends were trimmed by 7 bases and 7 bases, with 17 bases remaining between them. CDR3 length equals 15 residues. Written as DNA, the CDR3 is TGTGCCAGCATCCCTTTTCTAATGGGAAATTCACCCCTCCACTTT. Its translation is CASIPFLMGNSPLHF. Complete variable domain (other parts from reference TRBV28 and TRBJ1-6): DVKVTQSSRYLVKRTGEKVFLECVQDMDHENMFWYRQDPGLGLRLIYFSYDVKMKEKGDIPEGYSVSREKKERFSLILESASTNQTSMYLCASIPFLMGNSPLHFGNGTRLTVT.

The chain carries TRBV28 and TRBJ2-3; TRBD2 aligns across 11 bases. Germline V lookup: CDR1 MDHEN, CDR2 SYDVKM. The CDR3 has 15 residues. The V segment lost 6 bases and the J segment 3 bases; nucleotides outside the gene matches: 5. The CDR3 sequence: CASRRTSGRTDTQYF. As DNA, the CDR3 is TGTGCCAGCAGGAGAACTAGCGGGAGAACAGATACGCAGTATTTT.

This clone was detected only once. The CDR3 DNA reads as TGTGCCAGCAGTCGCCGGACAGGTAATGAGCAGTTCTTC. This gives the protein CASSRRTGNEQFF. This rearrangement joins TRBV28 to TRBJ2-1; the match to TRBD1 covers 7 bases. The CDR3 contains 13 residues. Trimming removed 5 bases from V and 7 bases from J; junction bases left unmatched: 5. The germline gives CDR1 MDHEN, CDR2 SYDVKM.

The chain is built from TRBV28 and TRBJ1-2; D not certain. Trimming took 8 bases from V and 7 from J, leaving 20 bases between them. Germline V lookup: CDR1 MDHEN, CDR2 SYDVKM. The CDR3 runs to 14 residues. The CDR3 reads CASGGPPESGGYTF. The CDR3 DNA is TGTGCCAGCGGCGGGCCGCCCGAATCGGGTGGCTACACCTTC.

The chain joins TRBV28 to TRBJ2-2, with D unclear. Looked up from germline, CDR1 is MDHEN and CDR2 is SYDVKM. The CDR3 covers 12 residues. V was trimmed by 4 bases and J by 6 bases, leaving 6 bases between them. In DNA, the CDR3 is TGTGCCAGCAGTTCCCGGGCCGGGGAGCTGTTTTTT. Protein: CASSSRAGELFF.

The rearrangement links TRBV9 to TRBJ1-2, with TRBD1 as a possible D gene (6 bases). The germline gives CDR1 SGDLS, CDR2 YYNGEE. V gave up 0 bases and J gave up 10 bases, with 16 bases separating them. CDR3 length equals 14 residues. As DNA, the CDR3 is TGTGCCAGCAGCGTAGGGGTCGGGGGGCAAGTCTACACCTTC. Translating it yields CASSVGVGGQVYTF.

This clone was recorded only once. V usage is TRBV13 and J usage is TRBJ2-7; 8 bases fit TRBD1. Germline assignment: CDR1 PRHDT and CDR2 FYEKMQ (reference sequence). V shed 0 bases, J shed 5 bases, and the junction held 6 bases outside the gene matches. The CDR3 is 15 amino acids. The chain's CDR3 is CASSLGGDRFHEQYF. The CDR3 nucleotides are TGTGCCAGCAGCTTAGGTGGGGACAGGTTCCACGAGCAGTACTTC.

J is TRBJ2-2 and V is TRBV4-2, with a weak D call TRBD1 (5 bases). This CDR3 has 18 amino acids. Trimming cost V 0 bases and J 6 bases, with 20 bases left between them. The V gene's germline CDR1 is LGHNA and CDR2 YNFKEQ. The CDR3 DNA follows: TGTGCCAGCAGCCAAGACAACAGGACCCTCGCCCCCCCCGGGGAGCTGTTTTTT. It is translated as CASSQDNRTLAPPGELFF.

CDR3 bases: TGTGCCAGCAGCGCCGGCCTCGGGGCGTCCTACGAGCAGTACTTC. As protein: CASSAGLGASYEQYF. The chain joins TRBV9 to TRBJ2-7; D might be TRBD1 or TRBD2, each matching 5 bases. V was pared by 3 bases and J by 1 base, with 14 bases between. Germline assignment: CDR1 SGDLS and CDR2 YYNGEE. This CDR3 region has 15 residues.

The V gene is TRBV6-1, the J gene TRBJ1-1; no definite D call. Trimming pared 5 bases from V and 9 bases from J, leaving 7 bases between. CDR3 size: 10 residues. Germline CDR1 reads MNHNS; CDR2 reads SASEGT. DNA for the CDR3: TGTGCCAGCAGTCCAGCTAAAGCTTTCTTT. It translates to CASSPAKAFF.

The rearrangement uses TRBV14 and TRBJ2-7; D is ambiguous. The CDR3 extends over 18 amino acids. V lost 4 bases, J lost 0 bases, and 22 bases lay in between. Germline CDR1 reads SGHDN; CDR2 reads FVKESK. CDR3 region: CASSPRFIGRAFSYEQYF. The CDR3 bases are TGTGCCAGCAGCCCCCGTTTCATCGGCCGCGCCTTCTCCTACGAGCAGTACTTC. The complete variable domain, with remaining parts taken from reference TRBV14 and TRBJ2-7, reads EAGVTQFPSHSVIEKGQTVTLRCDPISGHDNLYWYRRVMGKEIKFLLHFVKESKQDESGMPNNRFLAERTGGTYSTLKVQPAELEDSGVYFCASSPRFIGRAFSYEQYFGPGTRLTVT.

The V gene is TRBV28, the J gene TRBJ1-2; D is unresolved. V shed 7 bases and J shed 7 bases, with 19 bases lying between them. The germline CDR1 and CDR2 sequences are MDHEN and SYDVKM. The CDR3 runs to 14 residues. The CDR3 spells CASKVVDMKRGYTF. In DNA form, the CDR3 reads TGTGCCAGCAAGGTAGTTGACATGAAGCGTGGCTACACCTTC.

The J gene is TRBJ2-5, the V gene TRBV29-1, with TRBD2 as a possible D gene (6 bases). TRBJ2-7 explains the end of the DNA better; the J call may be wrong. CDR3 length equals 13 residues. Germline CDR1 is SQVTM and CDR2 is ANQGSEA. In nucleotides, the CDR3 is TGCAGCGCCAGGGCGGGGAACACCTACGAGCAGTACTTC. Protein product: CSARAGNTYEQYF.